This entry lists 2 T cell receptor beta chains sequenced from one sample in a study of OX40 agonist ivuxolimab in advanced cancers. Sequencing used immunoSEQ multiplex PCR; TCRdb keeps in-frame clones, though not all of them. The data contain 70,000 or so clones, roughly 84% of them singletons. The sequencing here drew on CD4+ or CD8+ T cells sorted from blood, taken in a trial of the OX40 agonist ivuxolimab. The receptors were sampled from an adult with an advanced solid tumor such as melanoma, head and neck, liver or kidney cancer.

The V gene is TRBV4-2, the J gene TRBJ2-5; 8 bases map to TRBD1. V trimming: 4 bases; J trimming: 3 bases; junction bases outside the gene matches: 13. The CDR3 is 17 residues long. Germline CDR1 LGHNA, CDR2 YNFKEQ. DNA of the CDR3: TGTGCCAGCAGCCTAACATTGCAGGGGGCGCCGAAAGAGACCCAGTACTTC. It codes for CASSLTLQGAPKETQYF.

The V call is TRBV7-6, the J call TRBJ1-1; TRBD1 is a possible D gene (5 bases). This CDR3 spans 12 amino acids. V dropped 1 base and J dropped 11 bases, with 11 bases sitting between them. CDR1 SGHVS and CDR2 FNYEAQ come from the germline V gene. The CDR3 DNA reads as TGTGCCAGCAGCTTAGAAGGAGGGGTTGCTTTCTTT. It is translated as CASSLEGGVAFF.